The TCR beta chain under discussion was sequenced for a study of T cells in Graves' hyperthyroidism and ophthalmopathy (dated by TCRdb to about 2019). For the wider study: Peripheral blood was collected at initial diagnosis, before any treatment. A discovery cohort of about a hundred patients, roughly 45 with Graves' ophthalmopathy and about 58 with stable Graves' hyperthyroidism, was used to find distinguishing TCR V-J signatures. Prospective prediction of ophthalmopathy was tested in an independent validation cohort of approximately 18 hyperthyroidism patients and roughly 16 patients who later progressed to ophthalmopathy. For training and testing, the approximately 92 patients in the discovery cohort were randomly divided in a 7:3 ratio. In addition, the study compared T-cell repertoires in thyroid tissue and in blood from roughly six Graves' hyperthyroidism patients. After sampling, hyperthyroidism patients received methimazole starting at 30 mg daily, and ophthalmopathy patients received high-dose intravenous methylprednisolone. TCR Vbeta CDR3 sequencing of fewer than 150 peripheral blood samples (over 40 ophthalmopathy, about 75 hyperthyroidism and some 17 progressor patients) is reported in the paper.

In this sample, this clonotype turned up many times. The antigen it binds to is not known. Nothing much larger sits one base from this clone, and base qualities are not available. Hyperthyroidism patients were newly diagnosed, with disease duration under 2 months, and aged 18 to 65 years. Any patient with an uncontrolled infection, another autoimmune disease, pregnancy or lactation was excluded. Diagnoses were established on the basis of clinical symptoms, serum thyroxine and TRAb, thyroid ultrasound, and orbital computed tomography. Blood from progressor patients was collected at the time of first diagnosis with hyperthyroidism, before any ophthalmopathy symptoms had appeared. Ficoll-Paque density gradient centrifugation was used to isolate PBMCs from around 10 ml of fresh peripheral blood. Patients classed as progressors first received a Graves' hyperthyroidism diagnosis and then went on to develop ophthalmopathy during follow-up. Trizol reagent was used to extract total RNA, and RNA quality was then checked on an Agilent 2100 Bioanalyzer.

The germline V and J ends show losses of 2 bases and 3 bases respectively, and no gene match explains 7 bases of the junction. The CDR3, from cysteine to phenylalanine, totals 17 residues. The DNA shown is the 51-base CDR3, in frame from base 1. CDR1 and CDR2 were assigned from the germline V gene as SGHAT and FQNNGV. The full study reports these points: In validation, the model predicted progression to ophthalmopathy a median of approximately 6.6 months before onset, with over 60% sensitivity and more than 72% specificity. A model built on a 13 V-J signature distinguished ophthalmopathy from stable hyperthyroidism, reaching 87.88% sensitivity and around 81% specificity in cross-validation and 80%/75% in testing. No statistical method was used to set the sample size in advance, and investigators knew the group allocation. Most expanded thyroid clonotypes (frequency above 0.001) were also detected in blood, suggesting blood repertoires may reflect thyroid immune responses.

Amplification of TCR beta CDR3 regions was carried out from RNA transcripts. The first round of RT-PCR for the TCR CDR3 was performed with the HTBI primer set and the Qiagen OneStep RT-PCR kit. The libraries were constructed in a second round of multiplex PCR and then size-selected and purified. Libraries were sequenced paired-end with 100 bp reads on an Illumina HiSeq2000. For the original study's pipeline: SOAPnuke was used to process the raw data, with reads discarded if the reads contained adapters or uncalled bases, had a mean Phred below 15, or lacked an exact constant-primer or identifier match. COPE v1.2.5 was used to merge the high-quality paired reads, and each unique nucleotide sequence was defined as a clonotype. MiTCR v1.1 was used to align the clonotypes against IMGT TRBV, TRBD and TRBJ reference segments. The analysis was restricted to V-J combinations with a frequency above 0.0001, which together covered just over 98% of the repertoires. A TCS score was defined as the ratio of F50 (clonal expansion) to E x V (chaos), with BLOSUM62-based TCRdist applied between CDR3 peptides within each V-J. Welch's t-statistics and random forest reduced roughly 500 V-J features to fewer than 15, which were used in a naive Bayes classifier (R e1071). Starting from the raw public reads, TCRdb applied fastp trimming at Q25, assembled clones with MiXCR and retained in-frame beta chains. Identical CDR3 protein sequences are pooled into one entry, listed with their most common genes and DNA. For this entry, the V and J calls and clone size follow TCRdb and not the study's own pipeline. This sample lists approximately 370,000 distinct CDR3 sequences; about a sixth were detected once. Of the sample, approximately 30% is held by the ten largest clones.

The receptor chain draws on TRBV11-2 and TRBJ2-2; a stretch of 9 junction bases matches TRBD1. Sequencing was done on a sample of blood. This sequence was found in a woman aged 25 to 39 with Graves' hyperthyroidism that later progressed to Graves' ophthalmopathy. The nucleotides are TGTGCCAGCAGCTTATGGAGCGGGACAGGGTACACCGGGGAGCTGTTTTTT. The translation is CASSLWSGTGYTGELFF.